This T cell receptor beta chain was recovered during a study of esophageal squamous cell carcinoma under preoperative chemotherapy. CDR3 size: 18 residues. CDR1 is SGHTA, CDR2 FQGNSA, per germline. A word on this clonotype: An end of the junction does not agree with germline; a read error may underlie this.

TCRdb processed the PCR reads anew with MiXCR; each CDR3 protein has one entry. The repertoire holds about 32,000 distinct CDR3 sequences, with around 50% as singletons. Time point noted: after preoperative PTX-NDP chemotherapy. The specimen was collected from a patient given preoperative chemotherapy. The rearrangement uses TRBV7-2 and TRBJ2-5; the D gene could be TRBD1 or TRBD2 (6 bases each). The clonotype originates from a human donor with esophageal squamous cell carcinoma. The donor label of this sample is uncertain. The CDR3 here is CASSLAGAGGRDQDTQYF. In nucleotides, the CDR3 is TGTGCCAGCAGCTTAGCGGGGGCCGGGGGCCGTGACCAAGACACCCAGTACTTC.